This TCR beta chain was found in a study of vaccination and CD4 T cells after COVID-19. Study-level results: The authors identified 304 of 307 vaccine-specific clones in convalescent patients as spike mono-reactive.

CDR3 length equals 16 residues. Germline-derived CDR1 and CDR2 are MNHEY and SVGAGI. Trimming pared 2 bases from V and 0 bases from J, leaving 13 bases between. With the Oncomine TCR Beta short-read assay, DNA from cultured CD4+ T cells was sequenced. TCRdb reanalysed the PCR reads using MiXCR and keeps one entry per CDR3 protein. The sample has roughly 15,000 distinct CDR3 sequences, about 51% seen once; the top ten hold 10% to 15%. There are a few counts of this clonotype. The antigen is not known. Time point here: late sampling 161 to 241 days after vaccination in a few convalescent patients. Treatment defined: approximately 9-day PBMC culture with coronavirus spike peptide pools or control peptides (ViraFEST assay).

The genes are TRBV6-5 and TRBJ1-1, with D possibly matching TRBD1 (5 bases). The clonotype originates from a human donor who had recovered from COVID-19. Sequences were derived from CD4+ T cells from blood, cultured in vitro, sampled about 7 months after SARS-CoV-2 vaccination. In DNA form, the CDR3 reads TGTGCCAGCAGTTACGGGCAGGGAGGTATGAACACTGAAGCTTTCTTT. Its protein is CASSYGQGGMNTEAFF.